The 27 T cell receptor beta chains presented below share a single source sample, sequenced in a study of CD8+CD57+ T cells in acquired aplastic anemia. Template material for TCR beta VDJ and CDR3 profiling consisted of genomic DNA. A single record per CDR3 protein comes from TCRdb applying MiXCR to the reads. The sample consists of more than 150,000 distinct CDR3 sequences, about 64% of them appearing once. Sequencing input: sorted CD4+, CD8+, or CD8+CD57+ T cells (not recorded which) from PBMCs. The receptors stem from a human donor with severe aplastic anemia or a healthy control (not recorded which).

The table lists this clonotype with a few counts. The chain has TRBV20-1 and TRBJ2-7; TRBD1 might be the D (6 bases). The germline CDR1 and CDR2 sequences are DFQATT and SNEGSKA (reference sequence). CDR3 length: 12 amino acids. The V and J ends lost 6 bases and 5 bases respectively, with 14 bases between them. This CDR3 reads CSATTGMNEQYF. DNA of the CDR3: TGCAGTGCCACAACAGGGATGAACGAGCAGTACTTC.

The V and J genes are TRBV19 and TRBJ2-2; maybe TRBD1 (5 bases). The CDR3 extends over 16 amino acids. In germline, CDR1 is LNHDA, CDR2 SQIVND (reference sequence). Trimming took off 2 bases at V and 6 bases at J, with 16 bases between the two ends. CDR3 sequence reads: CASSISPGPVAGELFF. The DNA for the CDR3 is TGTGCCAGTAGTATAAGTCCAGGGCCCGTTGCCGGGGAGCTGTTTTTT.

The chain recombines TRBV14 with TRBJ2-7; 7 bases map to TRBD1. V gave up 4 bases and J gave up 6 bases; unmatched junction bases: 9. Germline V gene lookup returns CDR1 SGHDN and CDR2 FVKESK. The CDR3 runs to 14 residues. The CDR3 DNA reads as TGTGCCAGCAGCCGTAGAGGCAACAGGGGCGAGCAGTACTTC. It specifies CASSRRGNRGEQYF. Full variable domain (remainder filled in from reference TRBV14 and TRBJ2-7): EAGVTQFPSHSVIEKGQTVTLRCDPISGHDNLYWYRRVMGKEIKFLLHFVKESKQDESGMPNNRFLAERTGGTYSTLKVQPAELEDSGVYFCASSRRGNRGEQYFGPGTRLTVT.

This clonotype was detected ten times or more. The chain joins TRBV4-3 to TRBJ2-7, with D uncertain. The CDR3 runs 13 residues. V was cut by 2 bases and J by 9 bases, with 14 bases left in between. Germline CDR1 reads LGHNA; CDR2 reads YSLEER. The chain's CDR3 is CASSQFERWGQYF. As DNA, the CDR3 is TGCGCCAGCAGCCAATTCGAGAGATGGGGGCAGTACTTC.

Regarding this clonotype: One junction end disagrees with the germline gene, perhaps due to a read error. CDR3 protein: CASSVNGDRGF. In DNA form, the CDR3 reads TGTGCCAGCAGTGTTAATGGGGACAGGGGCTTC. The chain has TRBV2 and TRBJ2-7, with 10 nucleotides matching TRBD1. The germline V gene has CDR1 SNHLY and CDR2 FYNNEI. There are 11 residues in the CDR3.

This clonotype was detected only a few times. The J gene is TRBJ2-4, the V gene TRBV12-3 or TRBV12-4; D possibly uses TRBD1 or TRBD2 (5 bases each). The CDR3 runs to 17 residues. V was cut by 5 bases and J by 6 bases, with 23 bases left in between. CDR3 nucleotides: TGTGCCAGCAGTCCGACCGGGGCTTCATCTTGGGTAAACATTCAGTACTTC. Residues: CASSPTGASSWVNIQYF.

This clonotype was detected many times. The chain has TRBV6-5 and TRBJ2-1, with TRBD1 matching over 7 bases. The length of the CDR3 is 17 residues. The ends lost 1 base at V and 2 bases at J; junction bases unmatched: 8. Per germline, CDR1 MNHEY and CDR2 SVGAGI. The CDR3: CASSYLGQSGTYNEQFF. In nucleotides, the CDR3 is TGTGCCAGCAGTTACTTGGGACAGTCAGGAACCTACAATGAGCAGTTCTTC.

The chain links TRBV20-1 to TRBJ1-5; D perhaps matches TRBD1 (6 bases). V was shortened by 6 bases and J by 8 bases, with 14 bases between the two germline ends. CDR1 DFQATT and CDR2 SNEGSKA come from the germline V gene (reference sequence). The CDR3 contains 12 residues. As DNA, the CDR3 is TGCAGTGCAGCAGAGACAGGAAAGCCCCAGCATTTT. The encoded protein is CSAAETGKPQHF.

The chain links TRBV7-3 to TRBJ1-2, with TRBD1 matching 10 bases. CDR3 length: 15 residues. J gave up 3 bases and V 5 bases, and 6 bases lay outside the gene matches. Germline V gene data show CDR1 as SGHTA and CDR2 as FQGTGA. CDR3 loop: CASSLGQGWYYGYTF. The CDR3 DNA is TGTGCCAGCAGCCTGGGACAGGGGTGGTACTATGGCTACACCTTC.

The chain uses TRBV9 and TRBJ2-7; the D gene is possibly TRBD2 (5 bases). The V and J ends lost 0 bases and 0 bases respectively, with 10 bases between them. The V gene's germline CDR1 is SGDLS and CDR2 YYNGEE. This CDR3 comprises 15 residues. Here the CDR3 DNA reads TGTGCCAGCAGCGTAGGCGGGTCGAGCTCCTACGAGCAGTACTTC. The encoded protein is CASSVGGSSSYEQYF.

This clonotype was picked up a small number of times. CDR3 protein: CASSEALGSNQPQHF. CDR3 sequence (DNA): TGTGCCAGCAGTGAAGCGCTAGGTAGCAATCAGCCCCAGCATTTT. The V and J genes are TRBV2 and TRBJ1-5; D ambiguous. V lost 0 bases and J lost 0, with 6 bases in between. The V gene's germline CDR1 is SNHLY and CDR2 FYNNEI. The CDR3 extends over 15 amino acids. The full variable domain, with the rest looked up from reference TRBV2 and TRBJ1-5, is EPEVTQTPSHQVTQMGQEVILRCVPISNHLYFYWYRQILGQKVEFLVSFYNNEISEKSEIFDDQFSVERPDGSNFTLKIRSTKLEDSAMYFCASSEALGSNQPQHFGDGTRLSIL.

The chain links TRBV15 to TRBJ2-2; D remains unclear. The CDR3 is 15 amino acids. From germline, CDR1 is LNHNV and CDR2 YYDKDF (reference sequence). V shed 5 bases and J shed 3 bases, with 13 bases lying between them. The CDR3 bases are TGTGCCACCAGCGATGACAAGTGGGACACCGGGGAGCTGTTTTTT. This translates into CATSDDKWDTGELFF.

CDR3 sequence reads: CASSSQGHEQYF. The CDR3 DNA reads TGTGCCAGCAGCTCCCAGGGGCACGAGCAGTACTTC. The chain uses TRBV7-2 and TRBJ2-7; D may be TRBD1 (6 bases). CDR1 SGHTA and CDR2 FQGNSA come from the germline V gene. This CDR3 region has 12 residues. V was clipped by 4 bases and J by 5 bases, with 9 bases between them.

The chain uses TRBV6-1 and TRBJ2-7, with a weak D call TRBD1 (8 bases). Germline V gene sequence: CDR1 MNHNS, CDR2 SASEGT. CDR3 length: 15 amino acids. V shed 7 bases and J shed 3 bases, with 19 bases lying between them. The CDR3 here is CASNPRTGGGYEQYF. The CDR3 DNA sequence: TGTGCCAGCAACCCCAGAACAGGGGGGGGCTACGAGCAGTACTTC.

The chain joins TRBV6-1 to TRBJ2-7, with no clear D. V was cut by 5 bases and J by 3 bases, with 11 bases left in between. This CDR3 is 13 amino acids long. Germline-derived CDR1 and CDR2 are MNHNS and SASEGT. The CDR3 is CASSLSPNYEQYF. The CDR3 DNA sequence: TGTGCCAGCAGTTTGAGCCCAAACTACGAGCAGTACTTC.

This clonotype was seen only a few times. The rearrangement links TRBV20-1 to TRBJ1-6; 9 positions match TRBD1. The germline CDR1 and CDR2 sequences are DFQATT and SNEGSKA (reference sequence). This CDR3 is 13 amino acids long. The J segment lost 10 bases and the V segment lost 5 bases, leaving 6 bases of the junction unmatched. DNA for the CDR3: TGCAGTGCTTTCCGACAGGGGGGATCACCCCTCCACTTT. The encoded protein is CSAFRQGGSPLHF.

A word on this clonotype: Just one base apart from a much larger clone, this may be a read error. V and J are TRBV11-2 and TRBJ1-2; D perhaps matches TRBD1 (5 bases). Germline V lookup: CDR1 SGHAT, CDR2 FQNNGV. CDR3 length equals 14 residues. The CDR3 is CASSPTTAIYGYIF. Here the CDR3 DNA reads TGTGCCAGCAGCCCCACGACAGCGATCTATGGCTACATCTTC.

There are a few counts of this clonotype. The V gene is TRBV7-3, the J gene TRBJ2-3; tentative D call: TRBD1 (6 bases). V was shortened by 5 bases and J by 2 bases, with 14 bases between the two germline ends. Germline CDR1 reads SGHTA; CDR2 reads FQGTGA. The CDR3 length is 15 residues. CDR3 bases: TGTGCCAGCAGCCCAAGGGGGACCAACACAGATACGCAGTATTTT. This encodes CASSPRGTNTDTQYF.

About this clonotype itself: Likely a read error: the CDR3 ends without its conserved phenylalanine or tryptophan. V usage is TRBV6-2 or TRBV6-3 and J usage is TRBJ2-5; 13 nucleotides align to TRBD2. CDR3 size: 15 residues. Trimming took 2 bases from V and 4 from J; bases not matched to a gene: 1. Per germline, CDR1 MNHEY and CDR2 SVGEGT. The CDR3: CASSYTSGGAETQYL. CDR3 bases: TGTGCCAGCAGTTACACTAGCGGGGGGGCAGAGACCCAGTACCTC.

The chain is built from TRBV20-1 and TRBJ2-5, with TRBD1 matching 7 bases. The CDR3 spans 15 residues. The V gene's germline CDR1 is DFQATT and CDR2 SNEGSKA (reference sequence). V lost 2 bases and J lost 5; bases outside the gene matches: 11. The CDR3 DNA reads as TGCAGTGCTAGATCCGCTGAGGGGGCCGGGGAGACCCAGTACTTC. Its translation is CSARSAEGAGETQYF.

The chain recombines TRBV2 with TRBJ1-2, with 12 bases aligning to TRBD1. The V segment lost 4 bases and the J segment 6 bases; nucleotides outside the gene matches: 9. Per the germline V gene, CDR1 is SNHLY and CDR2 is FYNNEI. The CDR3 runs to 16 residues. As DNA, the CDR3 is TGTGCCAGCAGTGGGGGACAGGGGGCGCACAGGGATGGCTACACCTTC. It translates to CASSGGQGAHRDGYTF.

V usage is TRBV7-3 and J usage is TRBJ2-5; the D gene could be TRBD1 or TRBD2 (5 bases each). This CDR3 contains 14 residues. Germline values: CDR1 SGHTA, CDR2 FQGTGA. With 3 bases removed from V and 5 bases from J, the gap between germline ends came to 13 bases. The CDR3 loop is CASSLGPQRETQYF. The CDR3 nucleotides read TGTGCCAGCAGCTTGGGACCTCAACGGGAGACCCAGTACTTC.

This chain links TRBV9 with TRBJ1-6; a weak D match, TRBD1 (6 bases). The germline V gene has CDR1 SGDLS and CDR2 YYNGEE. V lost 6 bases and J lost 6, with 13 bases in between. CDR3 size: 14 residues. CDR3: CASNREGINSPLHF. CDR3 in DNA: TGTGCCAGCAACAGGGAGGGAATTAATTCACCCCTCCACTTT.

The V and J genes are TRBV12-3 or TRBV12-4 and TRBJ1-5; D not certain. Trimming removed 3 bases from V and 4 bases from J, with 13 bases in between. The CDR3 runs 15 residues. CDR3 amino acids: CASSFTGSGNQPQHF. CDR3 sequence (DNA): TGTGCCAGCAGTTTTACGGGCTCGGGGAATCAGCCCCAGCATTTT.

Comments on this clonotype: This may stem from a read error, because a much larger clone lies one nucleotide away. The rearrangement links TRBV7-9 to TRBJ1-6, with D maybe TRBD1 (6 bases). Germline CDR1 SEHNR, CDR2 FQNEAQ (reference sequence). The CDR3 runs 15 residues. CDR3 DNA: TGTGCCAGCAGTCACCCGACAGGTCCCTTTTCACCCCTCTACTTT. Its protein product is CASSHPTGPFSPLYF.

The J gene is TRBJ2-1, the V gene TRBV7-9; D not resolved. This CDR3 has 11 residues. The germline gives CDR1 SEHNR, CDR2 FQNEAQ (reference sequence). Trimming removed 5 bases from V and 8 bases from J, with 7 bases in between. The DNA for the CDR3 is TGTGCCAGCAGCCTAGACTATGAGCAGTTCTTC. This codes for CASSLDYEQFF.

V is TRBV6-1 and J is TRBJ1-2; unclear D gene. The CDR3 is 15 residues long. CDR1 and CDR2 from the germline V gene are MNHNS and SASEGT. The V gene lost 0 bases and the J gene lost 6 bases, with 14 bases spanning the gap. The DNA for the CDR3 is TGTGCCAGCAGTGAAGCGGCGGGCCCAGAAGATGGCTACACCTTC. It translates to CASSEAAGPEDGYTF.